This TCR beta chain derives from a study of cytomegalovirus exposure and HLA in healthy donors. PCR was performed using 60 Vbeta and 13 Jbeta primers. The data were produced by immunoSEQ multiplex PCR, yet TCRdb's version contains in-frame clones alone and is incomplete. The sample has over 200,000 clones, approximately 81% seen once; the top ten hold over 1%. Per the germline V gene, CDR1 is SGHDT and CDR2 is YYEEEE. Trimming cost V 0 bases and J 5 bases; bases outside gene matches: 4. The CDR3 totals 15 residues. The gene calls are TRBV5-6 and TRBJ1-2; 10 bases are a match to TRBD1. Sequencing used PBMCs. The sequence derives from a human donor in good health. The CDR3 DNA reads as TGTGCCAGCAGCTTGGCAGTGGGACAGGGGTATGGCTACACCTTC. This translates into CASSLAVGQGYGYTF.